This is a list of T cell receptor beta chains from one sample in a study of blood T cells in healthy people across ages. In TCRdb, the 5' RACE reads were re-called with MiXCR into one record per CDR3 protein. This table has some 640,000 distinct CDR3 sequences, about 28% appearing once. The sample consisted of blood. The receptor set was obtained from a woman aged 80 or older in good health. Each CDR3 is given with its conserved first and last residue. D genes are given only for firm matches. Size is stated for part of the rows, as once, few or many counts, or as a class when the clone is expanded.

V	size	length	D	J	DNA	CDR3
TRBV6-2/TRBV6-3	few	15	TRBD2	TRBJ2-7	TGTGCCAGCAGTCTCCGGGGGGGACCCTACAATGAGCAGTACTTC	CASSLRGGPYNEQYF
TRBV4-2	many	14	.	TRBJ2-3	TGTGCCAGCAGCCAAGATGACTTCACAGATACGCAGTATTTT	CASSQDDFTDTQYF
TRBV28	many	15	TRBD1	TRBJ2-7	TGTGCCAGCAGTCTTTCGGGGACAGGGATTCGGGAGCAGTACTTC	CASSLSGTGIREQYF
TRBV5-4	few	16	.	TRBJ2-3	TGTGCCAGCAGCTTTGAAGGCCCCAGGAGCACAGATACGCAGTATTTT	CASSFEGPRSTDTQYF
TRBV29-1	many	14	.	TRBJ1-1	TGCAGCGTCGTCGTCTCGGGATTCAACACTGAAGCTTTCTTT	CSVVVSGFNTEAFF
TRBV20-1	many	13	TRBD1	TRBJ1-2	TGCAGGGGGGAGGGCAGGGGGGACTATGGCTACACCTTC	CRGEGRGDYGYTF
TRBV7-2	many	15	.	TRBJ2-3	TGTGCCAGCAGCCCAAAGGATCGGGGCACAGATACGCAGTATTTT	CASSPKDRGTDTQYF
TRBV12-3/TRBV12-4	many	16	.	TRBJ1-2	TGTGCCAGCAGTTTAAGGTCAGGGGTCGGGAACTATGGCTACACCTTC	CASSLRSGVGNYGYTF
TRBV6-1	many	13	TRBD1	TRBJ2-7	TGTGCCAGCAGTGGACAGGGTTTCAACGAGCAGTACTTC	CASSGQGFNEQYF
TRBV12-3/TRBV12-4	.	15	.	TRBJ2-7	TGTGCCAGCAGCTTTTTCGAAGTGAGATCAGATGAGCAGTACTTC	CASSFFEVRSDEQYF
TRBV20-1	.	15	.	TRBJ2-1	TGCAGTGCTAGAGATTCGGGGCGGCCCTACAATGGGCAGTTCTTC	CSARDSGRPYNGQFF
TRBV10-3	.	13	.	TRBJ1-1	TGTGCCACCGGAATTGACGGGGACACTGAAGCTTTCTTT	CATGIDGDTEAFF
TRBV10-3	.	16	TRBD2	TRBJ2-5	TGTGCCATCAGTGAGGTTCTAGCGGGGGACTTCGATGAGCGGTACTTC	CAISEVLAGDFDERYF
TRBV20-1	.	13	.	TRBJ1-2	TGCAGTGCTAGAGAATCAGGGGCGCGAGGCTACACCTTC	CSARESGARGYTF
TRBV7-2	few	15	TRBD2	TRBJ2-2	TGTGCCAGCAGCTTAGAGGCTAGCGGGGTCGGGGAGCTGTTTTTT	CASSLEASGVGELFF
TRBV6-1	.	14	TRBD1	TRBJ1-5	TGTGCCAGCGAGAGGGGACAGTACAATCAGCCCCAGCATTTT	CASERGQYNQPQHF
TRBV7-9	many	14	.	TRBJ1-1	TGTGCCAGCAGCTTGGTAGGAGTTAACACTGAAGCTTTCTTT	CASSLVGVNTEAFF
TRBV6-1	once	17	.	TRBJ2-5	TGTGCCAGCAGTGACCAACCCAGGGTGTCCTACTACAATGAGCAGTACTTC	CASSDQPRVSYYNEQYF
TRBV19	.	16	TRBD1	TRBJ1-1	TGTGCCAGCTCTTACAGGGGGCTCGCGATGAACACTGAAGCTTTCTTT	CASSYRGLAMNTEAFF
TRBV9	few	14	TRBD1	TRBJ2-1	TGTGCCAGCAGCTTTCAGGGGGCCGTGGATGAGCAGTTCTTC	CASSFQGAVDEQFF
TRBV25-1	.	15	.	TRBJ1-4	TGTGCCAGCAGTGAATTGAGGGGGAGGGATGAAAAACTGTTTTTT	CASSELRGRDEKLFF
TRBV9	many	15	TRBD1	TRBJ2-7	TGTGCCAGCAGCGCCGACGGACAGGGAAGGGACGAGCAGTACTTC	CASSADGQGRDEQYF
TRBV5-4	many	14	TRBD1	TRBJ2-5	TGTGCCAGCAGCGCCGGGACAGGGACAGAGACCCAGTACTTC	CASSAGTGTETQYF
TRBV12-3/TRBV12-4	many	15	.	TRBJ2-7	TGTGCCAGCATGGAAGCAGGGCTAGGGTCCTACGAGCAGTACTTC	CASMEAGLGSYEQYF
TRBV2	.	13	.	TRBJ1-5	TGTGCCAGCAGTGAACTCGACAGACAGCCCCAGCATTTT	CASSELDRQPQHF
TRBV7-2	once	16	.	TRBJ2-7	TGTGCCAGCAGCTTAGCGCTCCTAGAGCCCCTCCACGAGCAGTACTTC	CASSLALLEPLHEQYF
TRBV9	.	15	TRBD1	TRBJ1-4	TGTGCCAGCAGCGTGCATGGACAGGGAGGTGAAAAACTGTTTTTT	CASSVHGQGGEKLFF
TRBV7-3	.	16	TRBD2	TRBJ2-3	TGTGCCAGCAGCTTAGCGTCGGGACTAGCGGGAGGGCCGCAGTATTTT	CASSLASGLAGGPQYF
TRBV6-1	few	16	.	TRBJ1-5	TGTGCCAGCAGTTCCGGGGCGGGGGGAGGCAATCAGCCCCAGCATTTT	CASSSGAGGGNQPQHF
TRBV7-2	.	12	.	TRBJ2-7	TGTGCCAGCAGCCACGACTACTACGAGCAGTACTTC	CASSHDYYEQYF
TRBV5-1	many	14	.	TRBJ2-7	TGCGCCAGCAGCCTGGTGACGGGGAAAGGGGAGCAGTACTTC	CASSLVTGKGEQYF
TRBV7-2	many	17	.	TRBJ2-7	TGTGCCAGCAGCCTCACAGGAGCCGGCCAGAGCTCCTACGAGCAGTACTTC	CASSLTGAGQSSYEQYF
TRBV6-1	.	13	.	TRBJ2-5	TGTGCCAGCACCGAGGTCAGGGGTGAGACCCAGTACTTC	CASTEVRGETQYF
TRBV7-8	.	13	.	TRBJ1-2	TGTGCCAGCAGCTTAGACTGGGGTTGGGGCTACACCTTC	CASSLDWGWGYTF
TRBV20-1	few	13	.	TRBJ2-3	TGCAGTGCCCGGACGGCAGGCACAGATACGCAGTATTTT	CSARTAGTDTQYF
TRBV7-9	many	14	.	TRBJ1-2	TGTGCCAGCAGCTTAGGAGGGGGAAACAGCGGCTACACCTTC	CASSLGGGNSGYTF
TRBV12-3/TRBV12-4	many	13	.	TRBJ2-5	TGTGCCAGCAGTCCTCCGGGACTCACCGCGCAGTACTTC	CASSPPGLTAQYF
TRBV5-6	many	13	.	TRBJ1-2	TGTGCCAGCAGCTTGGCAGAACCCTATGGCTACACCTTC	CASSLAEPYGYTF
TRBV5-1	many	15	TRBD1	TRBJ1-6	TGCGCCAGCAGCCGAAATGACAGGGGGGATTCACCCCTCCACTTT	CASSRNDRGDSPLHF
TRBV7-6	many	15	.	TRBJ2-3	TGTGCCAGCAGCCCCGACGGTCGTTACACAGATACGCAGTATTTT	CASSPDGRYTDTQYF
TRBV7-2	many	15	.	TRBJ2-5	TGTGCCAGCAGCCCGCGAAGTCCGAGGAGGCCGACCCAGTACTTC	CASSPRSPRRPTQYF
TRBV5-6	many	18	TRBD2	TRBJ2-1	TGTGCCAGCAGCTTCAAAGCGGGGGGGCTGGTTAAGGCCAATGAGCAGTTCTTC	CASSFKAGGLVKANEQFF
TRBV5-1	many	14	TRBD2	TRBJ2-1	TGCGCCAGCACTGTGGGGACTAGCTACAATGAGCAGTTCTTC	CASTVGTSYNEQFF
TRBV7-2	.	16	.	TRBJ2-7	TGTGCCAGCAGCGCGACTAGTGGGGGGGCCAACTACGAGCAGTACTTC	CASSATSGGANYEQYF
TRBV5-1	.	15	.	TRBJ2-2	TGCGCCAGCGCCGACCTGGGTGCGAACACCGGGGAGCTGTTTTTT	CASADLGANTGELFF
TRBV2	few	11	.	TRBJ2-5	TGTGCCAGCAGTCCGGCCTTGGCCCAGTACTTC	CASSPALAQYF
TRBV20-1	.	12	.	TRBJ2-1	TGCAGTGTTCGGAGGGGAATCGATGAGCAGTTCTTC	CSVRRGIDEQFF
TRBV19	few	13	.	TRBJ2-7	TGTGCCAGTAGTATCTCTCTCTCCTACGAGCAGTACTTC	CASSISLSYEQYF
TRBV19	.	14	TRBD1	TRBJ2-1	TGTGCCAGTAGACCAAGGACAGGGCAGGATGAGCAGTTCTTC	CASRPRTGQDEQFF
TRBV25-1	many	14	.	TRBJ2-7	TGTGCCAGCAGTGACCGGGAACACCCTTACGAGCAGTACTTC	CASSDREHPYEQYF
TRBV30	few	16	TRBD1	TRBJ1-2	TGTGCCTGGACCCAACCTGGGGGGGTAGGGGGCAATGGCTACACCTTC	CAWTQPGGVGGNGYTF
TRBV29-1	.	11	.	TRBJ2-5	TGCAGCGTTGAAGTTTTTGAGACCCAGTACTTC	CSVEVFETQYF
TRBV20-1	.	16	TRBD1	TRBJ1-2	TGCAGTGCTAGACCTCCAATAGACAGGGGTAACTATGGCTACACCTTC	CSARPPIDRGNYGYTF
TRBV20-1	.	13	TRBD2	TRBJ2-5	TGCAGTCCAAGTGGGACTAGCAGAAATGAGCAGTACTTC	CSPSGTSRNEQYF
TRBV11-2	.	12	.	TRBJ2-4	TGTGCCAGCAGCTCACTAGATCCAGAGCAGTACTTC	CASSSLDPEQYF
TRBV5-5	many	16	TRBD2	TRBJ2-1	TGTGCCAGCAGCCGGGAGGGGAGGGGGACCTACAATGAGCAGTTCTTC	CASSREGRGTYNEQFF
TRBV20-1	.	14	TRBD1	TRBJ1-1	TGCAGTGCAACTGCCCAGGGGGCTGGGGCTGAAGCTTTCTTT	CSATAQGAGAEAFF
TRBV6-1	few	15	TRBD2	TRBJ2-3	TGTGCCAGCAGTGAATCGGCGGGGGGGTCCGCGACGCAGTATTTT	CASSESAGGSATQYF
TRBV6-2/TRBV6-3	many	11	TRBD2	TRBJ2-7	TGTGCCAGCAGTTACGGCGGGGGGCCGTACTTC	CASSYGGGPYF
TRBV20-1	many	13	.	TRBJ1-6	TGCAGTGCCGCCCCAGGGGCTAATTCACCCCTCCACTTT	CSAAPGANSPLHF